A selection of T cell receptor beta chains follows, all from one sample in a study of T cell repertoires in ileal Crohn's disease. Method: immunoSEQ multiplex PCR; TCRdb's copy keeps in-frame clones and lacks some. This table has 6,500 to 10,000 clones, roughly four fifths appearing once. Sequenced material: ileal tissue. These receptor sequences come from an adult with Crohn's disease. Both conserved end residues are part of each CDR3. A D gene is named only where the DNA matches it firmly. Expanded clones are given a class, and other clones once, few, many or no size at all.

d_call: TRBD1
v_call: TRBV13
cdr3_length: 16
j_call: TRBJ2-1
clone_size: .
cdr3_nt: TGTGCCAGCAGCTTGGACTCAGGGACAGGGGGGAATGAGCAGTTCTTC
cdr3_aa: CASSLDSGTGGNEQFF

d_call: TRBD1
v_call: TRBV9
cdr3_length: 15
j_call: TRBJ2-7
clone_size: .
cdr3_nt: TGTGCCAGCAGCGGGCCCGGGGACAGCTCCTACGAGCAGTACTTC
cdr3_aa: CASSGPGDSSYEQYF

d_call: .
v_call: TRBV6-1
cdr3_length: 11
j_call: TRBJ2-7
clone_size: .
cdr3_nt: TGTGCCAGCAGGTGGGGCTGGGAGCAGTACTTC
cdr3_aa: CASRWGWEQYF

d_call: .
v_call: TRBV7-8
cdr3_length: 13
j_call: TRBJ2-7
clone_size: .
cdr3_nt: TGTGCCAGCAGCTTCACCAGCGCCTACGAGCAGTACTTC
cdr3_aa: CASSFTSAYEQYF

d_call: TRBD2
v_call: TRBV29-1
cdr3_length: 13
j_call: TRBJ2-3
clone_size: .
cdr3_nt: TGCAGCGTTGCCGGGGGGAGCACAGATACGCAGTATTTT
cdr3_aa: CSVAGGSTDTQYF

d_call: TRBD2
v_call: TRBV7-2
cdr3_length: 14
j_call: TRBJ2-7
clone_size: few
cdr3_nt: TGTGCCAGCAGCTTCCGGGAGCGGGGGGGCGAACAGTACTTC
cdr3_aa: CASSFRERGGEQYF

d_call: .
v_call: TRBV2
cdr3_length: 13
j_call: TRBJ1-1
clone_size: .
cdr3_nt: TGTGCCAGCAGTAGGGGACAGAACACTGAAGCTTTCTTT
cdr3_aa: CASSRGQNTEAFF

d_call: TRBD2
v_call: TRBV6-1
cdr3_length: 14
j_call: TRBJ2-5
clone_size: .
cdr3_nt: TGTGCCAGTCTAGCGGGGGGACCACAAGAGACCCAGTACTTC
cdr3_aa: CASLAGGPQETQYF

d_call: TRBD1
v_call: TRBV9
cdr3_length: 15
j_call: TRBJ2-7
clone_size: .
cdr3_nt: TGTGCCAGCAGCCGGTCGACAGGGCCTGCCTACGAGCAGTACTTC
cdr3_aa: CASSRSTGPAYEQYF

d_call: .
v_call: TRBV6-1
cdr3_length: 14
j_call: TRBJ1-2
clone_size: .
cdr3_nt: TGTGCCAGCAGTGCCGGACAGTATACCAGTGGCTACACCTTC
cdr3_aa: CASSAGQYTSGYTF

d_call: TRBD2
v_call: TRBV5-1
cdr3_length: 16
j_call: TRBJ2-1
clone_size: .
cdr3_nt: TGCGCCAGCAGCTTCGATGGTAGCGGGGCTTACAATGAGCAGTTCTTC
cdr3_aa: CASSFDGSGAYNEQFF

d_call: .
v_call: TRBV10-3
cdr3_length: 13
j_call: TRBJ1-3
clone_size: .
cdr3_nt: TGTGCCATCAGGGCCGACTCTGGAAACACCATATATTTT
cdr3_aa: CAIRADSGNTIYF

d_call: .
v_call: TRBV9
cdr3_length: 14
j_call: TRBJ2-2
clone_size: .
cdr3_nt: TGTGCCAGCAGCGTAGCTGCGGAAACCGGGGAGCTGTTTTTT
cdr3_aa: CASSVAAETGELFF

d_call: TRBD1
v_call: TRBV19
cdr3_length: 18
j_call: TRBJ1-2
clone_size: .
cdr3_nt: TGTGCCACCAAACGCGCCCCACTGCTCGGGACAGGGGGCTCGGGCTACACCTTC
cdr3_aa: CATKRAPLLGTGGSGYTF

d_call: TRBD1
v_call: TRBV19
cdr3_length: 14
j_call: TRBJ1-1
clone_size: few
cdr3_nt: TGTGCCAGTACCACGACAGGGATGTACACTGAAGCTTTCTTT
cdr3_aa: CASTTTGMYTEAFF

d_call: .
v_call: TRBV6-5
cdr3_length: 15
j_call: TRBJ2-7
clone_size: .
cdr3_nt: TGTGCCAGCAGTCCATCGCCGGACTCCAGCTACGAGCAGTACTTC
cdr3_aa: CASSPSPDSSYEQYF

d_call: TRBD1
v_call: TRBV18
cdr3_length: 17
j_call: TRBJ1-2
clone_size: once
cdr3_nt: TGTGCCAGCTCACCACTCGGCCAGGGGGTTGATGTCTATGGCTACACCTTC
cdr3_aa: CASSPLGQGVDVYGYTF

d_call: TRBD2
v_call: TRBV10-3
cdr3_length: 17
j_call: TRBJ2-3
clone_size: .
cdr3_nt: TGTGCCATCAGTGACGGTTTTAGGCGGGGGGGCCCAGATACGCAGTATTTT
cdr3_aa: CAISDGFRRGGPDTQYF

d_call: .
v_call: TRBV27
cdr3_length: 15
j_call: TRBJ1-3
clone_size: .
cdr3_nt: TGTGCCAGCAGTTTTAGGGGGGGTGCTGGAAACACCATATATTTT
cdr3_aa: CASSFRGGAGNTIYF

d_call: TRBD2
v_call: TRBV5-1
cdr3_length: 18
j_call: TRBJ2-2
clone_size: .
cdr3_nt: TGCGCCAGCAGCTTGGACGGTAGCGGGAGAGGGTACACCGGGGAGCTGTTTTTT
cdr3_aa: CASSLDGSGRGYTGELFF

d_call: .
v_call: TRBV11-3
cdr3_length: 12
j_call: TRBJ2-5
clone_size: once
cdr3_nt: TGTGCCAGCAGCTTCAGTGGAGAGACCCAGTACTTC
cdr3_aa: CASSFSGETQYF

d_call: TRBD2
v_call: TRBV5-1
cdr3_length: 16
j_call: TRBJ2-1
clone_size: once
cdr3_nt: TGCGCCAGCAGCTTGGTCCTAGCGGGGTCCTACAATGAGCAGTTCTTC
cdr3_aa: CASSLVLAGSYNEQFF

d_call: TRBD2
v_call: TRBV5-8
cdr3_length: 16
j_call: TRBJ2-1
clone_size: few
cdr3_nt: TGTGCCAGCAGCTTCGATAGCGGGGGCCTATACAATGAGCAGTTCTTC
cdr3_aa: CASSFDSGGLYNEQFF